This T cell receptor (beta chain) was sequenced in a study of beta chain features in type 1 diabetes. The CDR3 runs to 15 residues. The junction had 12 bases not matched to a gene; V was cut back by 10 bases and J by 1 base. CDR1 and CDR2 from the germline V gene are LNHDA and SQIVND (reference sequence). Turning to this clone: The antigen is undetermined.

Regarding the study as a whole: In all four CD4+ subsets, TCRB CDR3 length was significantly, moderately reduced in type 1 diabetes. PCR might preferentially amplify shorter templates, equally in patients and controls. The study found fewer insertions and more deletions at VDJ junctions in type 1 diabetes patients.

Sequencing targeted expressed TCRB transcripts, as all isolated RNA had been reverse transcribed. The assay was immunoSEQ multiplex PCR, and TCRdb's table has in-frame clones only and misses some. The sample records about 190,000 clones, roughly 7.1% being singletons. This sequence originates from a woman aged 40 to 55 with type 1 diabetes. The chain carries TRBV19 and TRBJ2-7; TRBD1 aligns across 8 bases. Sequenced material: central memory CD4+ T cells from blood. In DNA form, the CDR3 reads TGTGCCACCTCCCTGGGGACAGGTGGTTCCTACGAGCAGTACTTC. Encoded protein: CATSLGTGGSYEQYF.